This T cell receptor (beta chain) comes out of a study of blood T cell repertoires in COVID-19. Original handling: Reference gene primer amplification yielded estimated nucleated cell counts. The data were produced by immunoSEQ multiplex PCR, yet TCRdb's version contains in-frame clones alone and is incomplete. D and trimming were read from the DNA, whereas the V and J calls and clone size are those reported in that table. The sample shows about 210,000 clones, 85% of them seen only once. This clone came up once. The TCR sequence derives from a man aged 45-65 years with COVID-19, enrolled during active disease. Input material: peripheral blood.

The CDR3 protein is CASSQDSTGVNEKLFF. The CDR3 DNA follows: TGCGCCAGCAGCCAAGATTCGACAGGGGTAAATGAAAAACTGTTTTTT. V is TRBV4-3 and J is TRBJ1-4; TRBD1 matches at 8 bases. Germline V lookup: CDR1 LGHNA, CDR2 YSLEER. After removal of 0 bases from V and 5 bases from J, the junction contained 5 bases not matched to a gene. This CDR3 contains 16 residues.